This T cell receptor (beta chain) originates from a study of monozygotic twins with inflammatory bowel disease. Study results and limitations: Sharing of clonotypes with others was lower in IBD patients than in healthy twins, and this was especially so with disease activity. IBD patients had lower TCRbeta diversity (inverse Simpson) than healthy co-twins.

Remarks on this clonotype: As yet, its antigen is unknown.

CDR1 is SGHRS and CDR2 is YFSETQ in the germline V gene. CDR3 length equals 20 residues. The study subjected TCRalpha and TCRbeta cDNA to two nested PCRs of about 17 and 10 cycles. TCRdb re-called the 5' RACE reads, yielding one record per CDR3 amino acid sequence without DNA. The listing contains around 370,000 distinct CDR3 sequences. Sequenced input: blood. The rearrangement joins TRBV5-1 to TRBJ2-1; TCRdb designates TRBD2, a call that cannot be tested without DNA. The origin of this receptor is a human donor with ulcerative colitis or Crohn's disease, or a healthy co-twin of an affected twin (not recorded which). CDR3 residues: CASSRSGLERLAGGRDEQFF.